This T cell receptor (beta chain) was captured in a study of regulatory T cells in long-lasting Graves disease. Researchers made TCR beta libraries by using iRepertoire HTBI primers and running Arm-PCR on CDR3 regions. Via MiXCR, TCRdb re-called the multiplex PCR reads, giving one row per CDR3 protein. Altogether approximately 400,000 distinct CDR3 sequences are present, 12% being singletons, with the ten largest covering around 18%. Time point noted: newly diagnosed GD, antithyroid drugs for less than 3 months. PBMC RNA served as the TCR library source. The CDR3 runs to 13 residues. V shed 4 bases and J shed 1 base, with 8 bases lying between them. Germline V gene data show CDR1 as SQVTM and CDR2 as ANQGSEA. These data also formed part of another study, on T cells in Graves' hyperthyroidism and ophthalmopathy.

This sequence was found in a woman aged 18-35 years with Graves disease. J is TRBJ1-5 and V is TRBV29-1; D is ambiguous. Sequencing used peripheral blood mononuclear cells (PBMCs), obtained at new diagnosis, from a patient treated with antithyroid drugs. CDR3 bases: TGCAGCGTTGGAGGGTTGAGCAATCAGCCCCAGCATTTT. Protein product: CSVGGLSNQPQHF. Full variable domain (outside the CDR3, taken from reference TRBV29-1 and TRBJ1-5): SAVISQKPSRDICQRGTSLTIQCQVDSQVTMMFWYRQQPGQSLTLIATANQGSEATYESGFVIDKFPISRPNLTFSTLTVSNMSPEDSSIYLCSVGGLSNQPQHFGDGTRLSIL.